The rows below give T cell receptor beta chains drawn from one sample of a study of T cells after yellow fever vaccination. A single record per CDR3 protein comes from TCRdb applying MiXCR to the 5' RACE reads. Of 450,000 to 550,000 distinct CDR3 sequences listed, less than 25% are singletons. Here the sequenced sample was PBMCs, taken 21 days after the first yellow fever vaccination. All receptors derive from a man younger than 35 who received the YFV17D yellow fever vaccine. Each CDR3 is given with its conserved first and last residue. The order of the fields is D gene, V gene, J gene, clone size, CDR3 protein, CDR3 DNA. D genes are given only for firm matches. Clone size is stated in some rows and not others, as once, few, many or a class when expanded.

d_call: NA
v_call: TRBV7-2
j_call: TRBJ1-6
clone_size: NA
cdr3_aa: CASSRTGPTSYNSPLHF
cdr3_nt: TGTGCCAGCAGCCGGACCGGCCCTACCTCCTATAATTCACCCCTCCACTTT

d_call: NA
v_call: TRBV12-3/TRBV12-4
j_call: TRBJ2-5
clone_size: few
cdr3_aa: CASSLDLETQYF
cdr3_nt: TGTGCCAGCAGTTTAGACTTAGAGACCCAGTACTTC

d_call: NA
v_call: TRBV5-1
j_call: TRBJ1-2
clone_size: NA
cdr3_aa: CASTPDSYYGYTF
cdr3_nt: TGCGCCAGCACCCCGGACAGCTACTATGGCTACACCTTC

d_call: NA
v_call: TRBV28
j_call: TRBJ2-5
clone_size: many
cdr3_aa: CASTLRETQYF
cdr3_nt: TGTGCCAGCACCTTGCGAGAGACCCAGTACTTC

d_call: TRBD1
v_call: TRBV19
j_call: TRBJ1-2
clone_size: NA
cdr3_aa: CASSVPDRGDYGYTF
cdr3_nt: TGTGCCAGTAGTGTCCCGGACAGGGGGGACTATGGCTACACCTTC

d_call: NA
v_call: TRBV5-1
j_call: TRBJ1-1
clone_size: few
cdr3_aa: CASSEGPFGTEAFF
cdr3_nt: TGCGCCAGCTCGGAAGGACCATTCGGGACTGAAGCTTTCTTT

d_call: NA
v_call: TRBV6-2/TRBV6-3
j_call: TRBJ2-1
clone_size: NA
cdr3_aa: CASSNYNQQFF
cdr3_nt: TGTGCCAGCAGCAACTACAATCAGCAGTTCTTC

d_call: NA
v_call: TRBV10-3
j_call: TRBJ2-1
clone_size: NA
cdr3_aa: CAISQLKGGSYNEQFF
cdr3_nt: TGTGCCATCAGCCAGTTGAAGGGGGGCTCGTACAATGAGCAGTTCTTC

d_call: NA
v_call: TRBV7-9
j_call: TRBJ2-2
clone_size: NA
cdr3_aa: CASNRGETGELFF
cdr3_nt: TGTGCCAGCAACCGAGGGGAAACCGGGGAGCTGTTTTTT

d_call: TRBD2
v_call: TRBV20-1
j_call: TRBJ2-3
clone_size: few
cdr3_aa: CSASGTSGGPGTQYF
cdr3_nt: TGCAGTGCTAGTGGGACTAGCGGGGGGCCAGGGACGCAGTATTTT

d_call: TRBD1
v_call: TRBV6-5
j_call: TRBJ2-2
clone_size: NA
cdr3_aa: CASSYPKGQGYRQLFF
cdr3_nt: TGTGCCAGCAGTTACCCGAAGGGACAGGGTTACAGGCAGCTGTTTTTT

d_call: NA
v_call: TRBV5-1
j_call: TRBJ1-1
clone_size: NA
cdr3_aa: CASSSTPARTVNTEAFF
cdr3_nt: TGCGCCAGCAGCTCAACACCCGCTCGGACGGTGAACACTGAAGCTTTCTTT

d_call: NA
v_call: TRBV7-3
j_call: TRBJ2-3
clone_size: few
cdr3_aa: CASSLGRVRPDTQYF
cdr3_nt: TGTGCCAGCAGCTTAGGGCGAGTTCGCCCAGATACGCAGTATTTT

d_call: NA
v_call: TRBV19
j_call: TRBJ1-1
clone_size: NA
cdr3_aa: CASSKGFGYTEAFF
cdr3_nt: TGTGCCAGTAGTAAGGGGTTCGGGTACACTGAAGCTTTCTTT

d_call: NA
v_call: TRBV28
j_call: TRBJ1-5
clone_size: NA
cdr3_aa: CASCFGPQPQHF
cdr3_nt: TGTGCCAGCTGTTTTGGGCCTCAGCCCCAGCATTTT

d_call: NA
v_call: TRBV6-4
j_call: TRBJ1-2
clone_size: NA
cdr3_aa: CASSLLSVPYGYTF
cdr3_nt: TGTGCCAGCAGTCTACTCTCGGTACCCTATGGCTACACCTTC

d_call: NA
v_call: TRBV12-3/TRBV12-4
j_call: TRBJ2-7
clone_size: NA
cdr3_aa: CASSVSLEQYF
cdr3_nt: TGTGCCAGCAGTGTCTCGCTCGAGCAGTACTTC

d_call: NA
v_call: TRBV19
j_call: TRBJ1-1
clone_size: NA
cdr3_aa: CASSPRPRGLNTEAFF
cdr3_nt: TGTGCCAGTAGTCCCCGACCCAGGGGCTTGAACACTGAAGCTTTCTTT

d_call: NA
v_call: TRBV5-4
j_call: TRBJ1-3
clone_size: few
cdr3_aa: CASSFQTSGNTIYF
cdr3_nt: TGTGCCAGCAGCTTCCAGACCTCTGGAAACACCATATATTTT

d_call: TRBD1
v_call: TRBV5-4
j_call: TRBJ2-3
clone_size: NA
cdr3_aa: CASSLEDRPQDTQYF
cdr3_nt: TGTGCCAGCAGCTTGGAGGACAGGCCGCAGGATACGCAGTATTTT

d_call: NA
v_call: TRBV19
j_call: TRBJ1-6
clone_size: few
cdr3_aa: CASSWRNEASPLHF
cdr3_nt: TGTGCCAGTAGTTGGCGGAACGAAGCTTCACCCCTCCACTTT

d_call: TRBD2
v_call: TRBV25-1
j_call: TRBJ2-5
clone_size: NA
cdr3_aa: CASSELRAGGYQETQYF
cdr3_nt: TGTGCCAGCAGTGAGTTAAGAGCGGGGGGGTACCAAGAGACCCAGTACTTC

d_call: NA
v_call: TRBV18
j_call: TRBJ1-1
clone_size: NA
cdr3_aa: CASRSGRNTEAFF
cdr3_nt: TGTGCCAGCCGGTCAGGTCGTAACACTGAAGCTTTCTTT

d_call: NA
v_call: TRBV20-1
j_call: TRBJ1-5
clone_size: NA
cdr3_aa: CSARGDSNQPQHF
cdr3_nt: TGCAGTGCTAGGGGCGATAGCAATCAGCCCCAGCATTTT

d_call: TRBD1
v_call: TRBV5-1
j_call: TRBJ2-5
clone_size: NA
cdr3_aa: CASSLGKTGIGQETQYF
cdr3_nt: TGCGCCAGCAGCTTGGGGAAGACAGGGATCGGGCAAGAGACCCAGTACTTC

d_call: NA
v_call: TRBV7-3
j_call: TRBJ1-1
clone_size: NA
cdr3_aa: CASSLSVNNEAFF
cdr3_nt: TGTGCCAGCAGCTTGTCGGTTAACAATGAAGCTTTCTTT

d_call: TRBD1
v_call: TRBV18
j_call: TRBJ1-5
clone_size: NA
cdr3_aa: CASSDRAVYSNQPQHF
cdr3_nt: TGTGCCAGCTCCGACAGGGCCGTCTATAGCAATCAGCCCCAGCATTTT

d_call: TRBD1
v_call: TRBV20-1
j_call: TRBJ1-1
clone_size: NA
cdr3_aa: CSARDRLKNTEAFF
cdr3_nt: TGCAGTGCTCGGGACAGACTAAAGAACACTGAAGCTTTCTTT

d_call: NA
v_call: TRBV9
j_call: TRBJ2-1
clone_size: few
cdr3_aa: CASSVVGEQFF
cdr3_nt: TGTGCCAGCAGCGTAGTTGGTGAGCAGTTCTTC

d_call: NA
v_call: TRBV27
j_call: TRBJ2-2
clone_size: NA
cdr3_aa: CASSLEQGLTGELFF
cdr3_nt: TGTGCCAGCAGTTTGGAACAGGGCTTGACCGGGGAGCTGTTTTTT

d_call: TRBD2
v_call: TRBV27
j_call: TRBJ2-3
clone_size: many
cdr3_aa: CASTELAGGDTQYF
cdr3_nt: TGTGCCAGCACTGAACTAGCGGGGGGGGATACGCAGTATTTT

d_call: TRBD1
v_call: TRBV18
j_call: TRBJ1-5
clone_size: NA
cdr3_aa: CASSPPGQGVVNQPQHF
cdr3_nt: TGTGCCAGCTCACCACCGGGGCAGGGGGTCGTAAATCAGCCCCAGCATTTT

d_call: NA
v_call: TRBV4-1
j_call: TRBJ2-6
clone_size: NA
cdr3_aa: CASSQGDPGANVLTF
cdr3_nt: TGCGCCAGCAGCCAAGGAGATCCTGGGGCCAACGTCCTGACTTTC

d_call: NA
v_call: TRBV5-6
j_call: TRBJ2-1
clone_size: few
cdr3_aa: CASSLLTTNSYNEQFF
cdr3_nt: TGTGCCAGCAGCTTGTTGACGACCAACTCCTACAATGAGCAGTTCTTC

d_call: NA
v_call: TRBV20-1
j_call: TRBJ2-3
clone_size: NA
cdr3_aa: CSAREQEKGTDTQYF
cdr3_nt: TGCAGTGCTAGAGAACAGGAAAAGGGCACAGATACGCAGTATTTT

d_call: NA
v_call: TRBV9
j_call: TRBJ2-3
clone_size: few
cdr3_aa: CASSVLKSGTDTQYF
cdr3_nt: TGTGCCAGCAGCGTCCTAAAGAGTGGCACAGATACGCAGTATTTT

d_call: TRBD2
v_call: TRBV4-3
j_call: TRBJ2-1
clone_size: NA
cdr3_aa: CASSQEWRRGGNEQFF
cdr3_nt: TGCGCCAGCAGCCAAGAATGGCGGCGGGGGGGGAATGAGCAGTTCTTC

d_call: TRBD1
v_call: TRBV3-1
j_call: TRBJ2-7
clone_size: NA
cdr3_aa: CASSLGQGDFHEQYF
cdr3_nt: TGTGCCAGCAGCCTGGGACAGGGGGATTTCCACGAGCAGTACTTC

d_call: TRBD2
v_call: TRBV4-3
j_call: TRBJ2-3
clone_size: few
cdr3_aa: CASSQLRTSGGTDTQYF
cdr3_nt: TGCGCCAGCAGCCAACTCCGGACTAGCGGGGGGACGGATACGCAGTATTTT

d_call: TRBD1
v_call: TRBV30
j_call: TRBJ2-7
clone_size: NA
cdr3_aa: CAWNQGQGLNEQYF
cdr3_nt: TGTGCCTGGAATCAGGGACAGGGGCTCAACGAGCAGTACTTC

d_call: NA
v_call: TRBV19
j_call: TRBJ2-7
clone_size: few
cdr3_aa: CASSAHSYEQYF
cdr3_nt: TGTGCCAGTAGCGCCCACTCCTACGAGCAGTACTTC

d_call: NA
v_call: TRBV20-1
j_call: TRBJ2-2
clone_size: NA
cdr3_aa: CSARDRRGPVGELFF
cdr3_nt: TGCAGTGCTAGAGATAGGAGGGGGCCGGTCGGGGAGCTGTTTTTT

d_call: NA
v_call: TRBV5-1
j_call: TRBJ1-4
clone_size: few
cdr3_aa: CASSRRGGNEKLFF
cdr3_nt: TGCGCCAGCAGCCGCAGGGGTGGGAATGAAAAACTGTTTTTT

d_call: NA
v_call: TRBV12-3/TRBV12-4
j_call: TRBJ1-2
clone_size: few
cdr3_aa: CASRPPARGYTF
cdr3_nt: TGTGCCAGCAGGCCACCCGCTCGTGGCTACACCTTC

d_call: NA
v_call: TRBV20-1
j_call: TRBJ2-3
clone_size: NA
cdr3_aa: CSARGTSPGSTDTQYF
cdr3_nt: TGCAGTGCTAGAGGTACTAGCCCCGGGAGCACAGATACGCAGTATTTT

d_call: NA
v_call: TRBV14
j_call: TRBJ1-6
clone_size: NA
cdr3_aa: CASSQERGSPLHF
cdr3_nt: TGTGCCAGCAGCCAAGAGAGGGGTTCACCCCTCCACTTT

d_call: NA
v_call: TRBV5-1
j_call: TRBJ2-1
clone_size: once
cdr3_aa: CAILQGGEQFF
cdr3_nt: TGCGCCATCCTTCAAGGAGGAGAGCAGTTCTTC

d_call: NA
v_call: TRBV9
j_call: TRBJ2-2
clone_size: NA
cdr3_aa: CASSPRGPELFF
cdr3_nt: TGTGCCAGCAGCCCAAGAGGTCCTGAGCTGTTTTTT

d_call: TRBD1
v_call: TRBV18
j_call: TRBJ2-1
clone_size: NA
cdr3_aa: CASSRPDRGWNEQFF
cdr3_nt: TGTGCCAGCTCACGTCCCGACAGGGGTTGGAATGAGCAGTTCTTC

d_call: TRBD1
v_call: TRBV24-1
j_call: TRBJ2-4
clone_size: many
cdr3_aa: CATSDARDSTIQYF
cdr3_nt: TGTGCCACCAGTGATGCCCGGGACAGTACCATTCAGTACTTC

d_call: TRBD1
v_call: TRBV19
j_call: TRBJ2-7
clone_size: once
cdr3_aa: CASRPGGRTYEQYF
cdr3_nt: TGTGCCAGTAGACCAGGGGGCCGCACCTACGAGCAGTACTTC

d_call: NA
v_call: TRBV27
j_call: TRBJ1-2
clone_size: NA
cdr3_aa: CASSLSPVYGYTF
cdr3_nt: TGTGCCAGCAGTTTATCGCCAGTCTATGGCTACACCTTC

d_call: NA
v_call: TRBV5-4
j_call: TRBJ2-3
clone_size: many
cdr3_aa: CASSFGGSSYTDTQYF
cdr3_nt: TGTGCCAGCAGCTTCGGTGGTAGCAGTTACACAGATACGCAGTATTTT

d_call: NA
v_call: TRBV7-8
j_call: TRBJ1-1
clone_size: NA
cdr3_aa: CASSLPRGGGYDTEAFF
cdr3_nt: TGTGCCAGCAGCCTACCTAGAGGGGGTGGATATGACACTGAAGCTTTCTTT

d_call: NA
v_call: TRBV12-3/TRBV12-4
j_call: TRBJ2-5
clone_size: NA
cdr3_aa: CASTSGPTQENQYF
cdr3_nt: TGTGCCAGCACCTCGGGGCCTACCCAAGAGAACCAGTACTTC

d_call: NA
v_call: TRBV20-1
j_call: TRBJ1-6
clone_size: few
cdr3_aa: CSAPQGNSPLHF
cdr3_nt: TGCAGTGCTCCTCAGGGGAATTCACCCCTCCACTTT

d_call: NA
v_call: TRBV9
j_call: TRBJ2-1
clone_size: few
cdr3_aa: CASSEAYNFYNEQFF
cdr3_nt: TGTGCCAGCAGCGAGGCATATAATTTCTACAATGAGCAGTTCTTC

d_call: NA
v_call: TRBV20-1
j_call: TRBJ1-3
clone_size: few
cdr3_aa: CSARDVAGSGNTIYF
cdr3_nt: TGCAGTGCTAGAGATGTGGCAGGCTCTGGAAACACCATATATTTT

d_call: NA
v_call: TRBV6-2/TRBV6-3
j_call: TRBJ2-3
clone_size: NA
cdr3_aa: CASTNWGAADTQYF
cdr3_nt: TGTGCCAGCACCAATTGGGGGGCCGCAGATACGCAGTATTTT

d_call: NA
v_call: TRBV2
j_call: TRBJ1-6
clone_size: NA
cdr3_aa: CASGQLHF
cdr3_nt: TGTGCCAGCGGACAACTCCACTTT